Listed here are 3 T cell receptor beta chains from one sample, sequenced in a study of human T cells and chemical hapten exposure. In TCRdb, the RACE reads were re-called with MiXCR into one record per CDR3 protein. Of around 250,000 distinct CDR3 sequences in the sample, 7.5% to 9% are singletons; the top ten hold under 2.5%. Time point reported: pre-sensitization, week 0. Treatment meaning: therapeutic diphenylcyclopropenone sensitization with weekly scalp DPC. The source was whole blood, collected in connection with sensitization to the hapten diphenylcyclopropenone (DPC). Receptors were obtained from a woman aged 35 to 49 with alopecia areata. Some clones in this sample may be carry-over from other donors' samples.

The rearrangement links TRBV20-1 to TRBJ1-6; possible D gene TRBD1, 5 bases. Germline V gene lookup returns CDR1 DFQATT and CDR2 SNEGSKA (reference sequence). With 5 bases removed from V and 0 bases from J, the gap between germline ends came to 11 bases. This CDR3 is 15 amino acids long. Here the CDR3 reads CSAQGQSSYNSPLHF. The DNA for the CDR3 is TGCAGTGCTCAGGGCCAAAGCTCCTATAATTCACCCCTCCACTTT.

This clonotype has more than one count but fewer than ten. The rearrangement links TRBV2 to TRBJ1-5; D is unresolved. Trimming removed 5 bases from V and 4 bases from J, with 6 bases in between. The CDR3 contains 12 residues. CDR1 SNHLY and CDR2 FYNNEI come from the germline V gene. The CDR3 loop is CASSNTNQPQHF. CDR3 nucleotide sequence: TGTGCCAGCAGTAATACAAATCAGCCCCAGCATTTT.

V gene TRBV6-2 or TRBV6-3 combines with J gene TRBJ2-1; 7 bases are a match to TRBD1. The germline V gene has CDR1 MNHEY and CDR2 SVGEGT. The CDR3 covers 15 residues. Trimming cost V 0 bases and J 2 bases; bases outside gene matches: 1. The CDR3 loop is CASSYSTGAYNEQFF. The DNA of the CDR3 is TGTGCCAGCAGTTACTCAACAGGGGCCTACAATGAGCAGTTCTTC.